The rows below give T cell receptor beta chains drawn from one sample of a study of vaccination and CD4 T cells after COVID-19. TCRdb re-called the PCR reads with MiXCR, one entry per CDR3 protein. This table has 10,000 or so distinct CDR3 sequences, about two thirds appearing once. The antigens these receptors bind are not known. Sequenced: CD4+ T cells from blood, cultured in vitro. These receptors all come from a human donor who had recovered from COVID-19. Each CDR3 is given with its conserved first and last residue. Fields, in order: V gene, J gene, D gene, CDR3 protein. The D gene is left open where the match is weak.

V gene: TRBV20-1
J gene: TRBJ2-2
D gene: TRBD2
CDR3 protein: CSARGRREYTGELFF

V gene: TRBV20-1
J gene: TRBJ2-7
D gene: NA
CDR3 protein: CSARDPGGSSYEQYF

V gene: TRBV29-1
J gene: TRBJ2-7
D gene: TRBD2
CDR3 protein: CSVESLWTSGGAYEQYF

V gene: TRBV4-1
J gene: TRBJ2-3
D gene: NA
CDR3 protein: CASSHYPGPMGDTQYF

V gene: TRBV7-3
J gene: TRBJ1-2
D gene: TRBD1
CDR3 protein: CASSTGTGDYGYTF

V gene: TRBV20-1
J gene: TRBJ1-1
D gene: NA
CDR3 protein: CSAPRPQNTEAFF

V gene: TRBV27
J gene: TRBJ1-2
D gene: TRBD1
CDR3 protein: CASSLTGGSGYTF

V gene: TRBV7-9
J gene: TRBJ1-4
D gene: NA
CDR3 protein: CASSPPISGAANEKLFF

V gene: TRBV6-1
J gene: TRBJ1-5
D gene: NA
CDR3 protein: CASSQVSRAGIQPQHF

V gene: TRBV29-1
J gene: TRBJ1-2
D gene: NA
CDR3 protein: CSVDGQFYGYTF

V gene: TRBV6-1
J gene: TRBJ1-2
D gene: NA
CDR3 protein: CASSLGGRGLGYTF

V gene: TRBV6-1
J gene: TRBJ1-5
D gene: NA
CDR3 protein: CASRGGARYSNQPQHF

V gene: TRBV20-1
J gene: TRBJ1-2
D gene: TRBD1
CDR3 protein: CSASTGTGPKGYTF

V gene: TRBV28
J gene: TRBJ2-7
D gene: NA
CDR3 protein: CASRPEVVGNYEQYF

V gene: TRBV12-3/TRBV12-4
J gene: TRBJ1-4
D gene: TRBD1
CDR3 protein: CASSARTGSLFF

V gene: TRBV6-1
J gene: TRBJ1-5
D gene: NA
CDR3 protein: CASTVYGAYSNQPQHF

V gene: TRBV5-1
J gene: TRBJ2-5
D gene: NA
CDR3 protein: CASTNQTSMYLCASRYRGPETQYF

V gene: TRBV2
J gene: TRBJ1-2
D gene: NA
CDR3 protein: CASSEDSWGPGYTF

V gene: TRBV7-3
J gene: TRBJ1-2
D gene: NA
CDR3 protein: CASSPGRVYGYTF

V gene: TRBV3-1
J gene: TRBJ1-3
D gene: NA
CDR3 protein: CASSQGSGSGNTIYF

V gene: TRBV5-1
J gene: TRBJ2-1
D gene: TRBD2
CDR3 protein: CVSSPRLAGGAYNEQFF

V gene: TRBV5-1
J gene: TRBJ2-5
D gene: NA
CDR3 protein: CASSFALSETQYF